This T cell receptor beta chain derives from a study of control samples from healthy donors and cancer patients. The assay was immunoSEQ multiplex PCR, and TCRdb's table has in-frame clones only and misses some. Counted here are approximately 110,000 clones, 90% occurring once; the ten biggest clones make up more than 3.5%. This clone was recorded once. Between the trimmed V and J ends, which lost 2 bases and 2 bases, there was a span of 13 bases. CDR1 and CDR2 (germline): SGHTA, FQGNSA. There are 16 residues in the CDR3. The sample comprised blood. The chain uses TRBV7-2 and TRBJ1-5, with no clear D. The origin of this receptor is a human donor in good health. The donor label of this sample is uncertain. CDR3 protein: CASSLLSGSGNQPQHF. The CDR3 DNA sequence: TGTGCCAGCAGCTTATTATCGGGTAGCGGCAATCAGCCCCAGCATTTT. Full variable domain (missing parts from reference TRBV7-2 and TRBJ1-5): GAGVSQSPSNKVTEKGKDVELRCDPISGHTALYWYRQSLGQGLEFLIYFQGNSAPDKSGLPSDRFSAERTGGSVSTLTIQRTQQEDSAVYLCASSLLSGSGNQPQHFGDGTRLSIL.